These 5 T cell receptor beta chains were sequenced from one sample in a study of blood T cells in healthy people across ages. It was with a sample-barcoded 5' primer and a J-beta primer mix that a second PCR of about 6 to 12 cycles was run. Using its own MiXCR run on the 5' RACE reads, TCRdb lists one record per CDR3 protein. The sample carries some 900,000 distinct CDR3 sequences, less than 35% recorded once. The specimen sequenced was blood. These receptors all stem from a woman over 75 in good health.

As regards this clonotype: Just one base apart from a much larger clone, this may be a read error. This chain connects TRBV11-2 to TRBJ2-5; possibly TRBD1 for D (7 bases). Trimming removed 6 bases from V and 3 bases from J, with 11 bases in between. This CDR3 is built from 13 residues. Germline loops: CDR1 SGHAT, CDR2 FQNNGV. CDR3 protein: CASRSRGEETQYF. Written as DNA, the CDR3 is TGTGCCAGCAGGTCCAGGGGGGAAGAGACCCAGTACTTC.

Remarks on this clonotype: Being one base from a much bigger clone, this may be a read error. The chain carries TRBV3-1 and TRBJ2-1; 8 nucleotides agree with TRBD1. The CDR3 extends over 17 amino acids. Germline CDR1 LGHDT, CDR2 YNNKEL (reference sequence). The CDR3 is CASSRQGMLRSYNEEFF. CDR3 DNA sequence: TGTGCCAGCAGCCGACAGGGGATGTTAAGGTCCTACAATGAGGAGTTCTTC.

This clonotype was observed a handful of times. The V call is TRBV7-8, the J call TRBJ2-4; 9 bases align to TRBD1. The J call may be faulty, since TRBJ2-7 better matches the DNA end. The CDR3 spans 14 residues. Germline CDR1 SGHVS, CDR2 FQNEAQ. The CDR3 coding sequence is TGTGCCAGCAGCCGACCGGGACAGGGTGGCGAGCAGTACTTC. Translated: CASSRPGQGGEQYF.

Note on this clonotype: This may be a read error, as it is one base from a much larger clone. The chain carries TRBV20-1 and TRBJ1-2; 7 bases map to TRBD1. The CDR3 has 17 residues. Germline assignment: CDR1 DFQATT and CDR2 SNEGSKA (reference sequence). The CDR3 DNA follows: TGCGGTGCTAGAGGCGGGACAGATCGTATGTCTAACTATGGCTACACCTTC. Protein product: CGARGGTDRMSNYGYTF.

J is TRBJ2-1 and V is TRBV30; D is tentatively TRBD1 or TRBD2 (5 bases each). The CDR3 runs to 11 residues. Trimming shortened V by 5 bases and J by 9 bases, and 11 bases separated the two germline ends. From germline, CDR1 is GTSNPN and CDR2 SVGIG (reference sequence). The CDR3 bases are TGTGCCTGGGTCAGAGGGGTTGAGCAGTTCTTC. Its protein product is CAWVRGVEQFF.